A single sample is the source of the 2 T cell receptor beta chains below, sequenced in a study of identical twins. TCRdb re-analysed the 5' RACE reads in MiXCR, keeping a single row per CDR3 protein. The sample gives 550,000 to 700,000 distinct CDR3 sequences, more than 9% of which show up once; approximately 3.2% is in the top ten. Separately, the same data were catalogued under a study of yellow fever vaccine responses in identical twins.

The source material was PBMCs. The source of these receptors is a woman aged 18 to 35 in good health.

At least ten counts were recorded for this clonotype. V and J are TRBV12-3 or TRBV12-4 and TRBJ2-7, with a weak D call TRBD2 (6 bases). This CDR3 contains 13 residues. Trimming shortened V by 3 bases and J by 3 bases, and 9 bases separated the two germline ends. The CDR3 loop is CASSFKGLYEQYF. The CDR3 coding sequence is TGTGCCAGCAGTTTTAAGGGACTCTACGAGCAGTACTTC.

This clonotype was seen at least ten times. The CDR3 DNA is TGCAGTGCGACCGGGACAGCATCCTACGAGCAGTACTTC. As protein: CSATGTASYEQYF. The rearrangement links TRBV20-1 to TRBJ2-7; 7 nucleotides align to TRBD1. CDR1 DFQATT and CDR2 SNEGSKA come from the germline V gene (reference sequence). J was trimmed by 1 base and V by 6 bases; bases with no gene match: 6. The CDR3 loop spans 13 amino acids.